This T cell receptor (beta chain) was identified during a study of radiotherapy plus CTLA-4 blockade in lung cancer. Study in general: The study recorded objective responses in about 18% of patients and disease control in about 31%. General study findings and limits: Response, reportedly, was best predicted by interferon-beta along with early blood T cell clone dynamics.

Germline-derived CDR1 and CDR2 are SGHTA and FQGNSA. CDR3 length equals 16 residues. The V segment lost 2 bases and the J segment 0 bases; nucleotides outside the gene matches: 7. Sequenced by immunoSEQ multiplex PCR; TCRdb stores in-frame clones only, minus some. The sample lists tens of thousands of clones, over 70% occurring once. Points on this clone: Its antigen is unknown.

The chain combines TRBV7-2 with TRBJ2-7, with 7 bases that match TRBD1. This sequence originates from a human donor with non-small cell lung cancer who had stable disease on radiotherapy plus ipilimumab. This specimen was peripheral blood, taken from a patient treated with radiotherapy plus ipilimumab. CDR3 protein: CASSLSGQVYSYEQYF. CDR3 nucleotides: TGTGCCAGCAGCTTAAGTGGACAGGTCTACTCCTACGAGCAGTACTTC.